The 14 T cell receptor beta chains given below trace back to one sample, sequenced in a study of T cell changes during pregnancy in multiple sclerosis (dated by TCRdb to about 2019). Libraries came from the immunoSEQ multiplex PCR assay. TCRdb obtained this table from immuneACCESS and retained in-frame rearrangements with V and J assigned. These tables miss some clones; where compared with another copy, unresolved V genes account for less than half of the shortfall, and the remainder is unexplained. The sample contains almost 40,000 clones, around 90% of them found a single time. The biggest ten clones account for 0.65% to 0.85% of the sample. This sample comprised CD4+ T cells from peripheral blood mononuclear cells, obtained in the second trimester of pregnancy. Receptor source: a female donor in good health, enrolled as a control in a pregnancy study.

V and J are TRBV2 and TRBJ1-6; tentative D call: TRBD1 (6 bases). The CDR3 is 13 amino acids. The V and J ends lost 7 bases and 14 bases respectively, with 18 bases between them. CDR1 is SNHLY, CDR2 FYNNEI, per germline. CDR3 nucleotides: TGTGCCAGCAAAGGGACACTATTCGGGACCCTCCACTTT. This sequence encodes CASKGTLFGTLHF.

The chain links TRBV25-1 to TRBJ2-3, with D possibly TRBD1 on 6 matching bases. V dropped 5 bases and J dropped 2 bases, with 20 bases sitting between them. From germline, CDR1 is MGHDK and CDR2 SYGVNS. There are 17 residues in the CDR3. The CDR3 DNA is TGTGCCAGCAGTTCCCGTTTCGGACAGATTTACACAGATACGCAGTATTTT. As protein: CASSSRFGQIYTDTQYF.

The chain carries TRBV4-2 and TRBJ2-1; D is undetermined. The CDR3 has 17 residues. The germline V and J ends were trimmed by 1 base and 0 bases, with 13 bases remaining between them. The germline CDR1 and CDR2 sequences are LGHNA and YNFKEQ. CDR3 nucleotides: TGTGCCAGCAGCCAAGTAGCCTCTATGGACTCCTACAATGAGCAGTTCTTC. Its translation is CASSQVASMDSYNEQFF.

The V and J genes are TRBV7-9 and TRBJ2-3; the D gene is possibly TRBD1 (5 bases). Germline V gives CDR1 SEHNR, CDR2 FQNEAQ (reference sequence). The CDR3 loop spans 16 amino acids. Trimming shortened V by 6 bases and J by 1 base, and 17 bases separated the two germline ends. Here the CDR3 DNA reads TGTGCCAGCAGACCTACAGGAGCGCCAGGCACAGATACGCAGTATTTT. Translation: CASRPTGAPGTDTQYF.

CDR3 sequence: CASSPHGKGDGAFF. CDR3 in DNA: TGTGCCAGCAGTCCCCACGGGAAGGGAGACGGAGCTTTCTTT. The chain recombines TRBV7-3 with TRBJ1-1; D is unclear. CDR1 is SGHTA, CDR2 FQGTGA, per germline. Deletions cut 6 bases from V and 10 bases from J, with 21 bases between. The CDR3 totals 14 residues.

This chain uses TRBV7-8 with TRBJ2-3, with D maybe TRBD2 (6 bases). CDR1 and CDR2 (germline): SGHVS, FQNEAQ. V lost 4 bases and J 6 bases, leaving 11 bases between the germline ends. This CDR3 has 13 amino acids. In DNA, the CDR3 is TGTGCCAGCAGCTCCCCACGGGGGGATACGCAGTATTTT. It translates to CASSSPRGDTQYF.

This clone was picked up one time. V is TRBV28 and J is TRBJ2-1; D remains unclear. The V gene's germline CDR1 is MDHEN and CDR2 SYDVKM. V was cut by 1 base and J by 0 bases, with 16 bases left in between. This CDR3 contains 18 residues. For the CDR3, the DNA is TGTGCCAGCAGTTTATTGGGCAGAAAAATAAGCTCCTACAATGAGCAGTTCTTC. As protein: CASSLLGRKISSYNEQFF. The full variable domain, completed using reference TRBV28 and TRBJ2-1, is DVKVTQSSRYLVKRTGEKVFLECVQDMDHENMFWYRQDPGLGLRLIYFSYDVKMKEKGDIPEGYSVSREKKERFSLILESASTNQTSMYLCASSLLGRKISSYNEQFFGPGTRLTVL.

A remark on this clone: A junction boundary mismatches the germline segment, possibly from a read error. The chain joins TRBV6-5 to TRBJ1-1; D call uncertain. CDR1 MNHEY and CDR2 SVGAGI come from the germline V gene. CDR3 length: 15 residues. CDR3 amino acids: CVSSYGRGKNTEAFF. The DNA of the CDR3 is TGTGTCAGCAGTTACGGTCGAGGCAAGAACACTGAAGCTTTCTTT.

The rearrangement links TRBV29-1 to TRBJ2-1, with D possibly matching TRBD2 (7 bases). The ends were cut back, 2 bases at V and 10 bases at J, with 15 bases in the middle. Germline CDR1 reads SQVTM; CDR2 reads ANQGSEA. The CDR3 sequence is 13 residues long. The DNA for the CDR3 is TGCAGCGTTGAAAGGAGGGGGGGGAACGAGCAGTTCTTC. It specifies CSVERRGGNEQFF.

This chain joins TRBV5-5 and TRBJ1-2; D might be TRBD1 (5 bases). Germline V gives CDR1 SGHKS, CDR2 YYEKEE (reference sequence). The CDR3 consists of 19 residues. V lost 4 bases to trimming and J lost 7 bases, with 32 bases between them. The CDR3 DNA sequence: TGTGCCAGCAGCACGAGTCTTAAGCCGGGACTTAGTTCAGGAGGTGGCTACACCTTC. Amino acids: CASSTSLKPGLSSGGGYTF.

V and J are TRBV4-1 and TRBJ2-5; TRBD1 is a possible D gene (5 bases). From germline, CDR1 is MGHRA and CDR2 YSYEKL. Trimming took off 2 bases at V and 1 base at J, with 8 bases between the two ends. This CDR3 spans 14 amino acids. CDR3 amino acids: CASSQPDSQETQYF. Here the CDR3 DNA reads TGCGCCAGCAGCCAACCCGACAGCCAAGAGACCCAGTACTTC.

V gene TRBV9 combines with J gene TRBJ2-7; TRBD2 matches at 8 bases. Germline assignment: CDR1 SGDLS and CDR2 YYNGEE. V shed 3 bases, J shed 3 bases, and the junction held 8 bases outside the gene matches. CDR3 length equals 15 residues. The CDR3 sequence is CASSGETSGDYEQYF. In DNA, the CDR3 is TGTGCCAGCAGCGGTGAAACTAGCGGTGACTACGAGCAGTACTTC.

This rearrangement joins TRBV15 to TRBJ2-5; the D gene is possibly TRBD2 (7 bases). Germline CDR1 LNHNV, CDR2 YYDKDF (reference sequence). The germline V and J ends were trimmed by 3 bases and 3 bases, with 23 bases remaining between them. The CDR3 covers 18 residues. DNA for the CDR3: TGTGCCACCAGCAGCCTGGGGGACGGGGGGCCGTCGAAAGAGACCCAGTACTTC. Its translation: CATSSLGDGGPSKETQYF.

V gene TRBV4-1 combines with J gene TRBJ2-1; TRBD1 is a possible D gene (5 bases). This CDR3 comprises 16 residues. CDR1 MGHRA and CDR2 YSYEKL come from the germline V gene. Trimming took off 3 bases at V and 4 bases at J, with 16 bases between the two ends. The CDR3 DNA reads TGCGCCAGCAGCCAGGTGGACATCCTTTCGTACAATGAGCAGTTCTTC. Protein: CASSQVDILSYNEQFF.